The T cell receptor beta chain under discussion was sequenced for a study of cytomegalovirus exposure and HLA in healthy donors (TCRdb year 2017). As for the study more broadly: According to an earlier analysis of 587 of the donors, 150 million to 200 million T cells yielded 90 million to 140 million unique TCR beta sequences and 276 Gb of sequence data. About 310 gigabases of sequencing data and 70 million to 85 million unique TCR sequences were included in an early release covering 550 to 650 HLA-typed donors. Of the roughly 400 genotyped donors, 70% to 90% were placed in the genetic ancestry cluster associated with self-reported Caucasian donors. The study aimed to test whether cataloging public T cell receptors could reveal signatures of past pathogen exposure. The study used immunosequencing to profile the T cell repertoires of more than 650 subjects and linked those repertoires to cytomegalovirus serostatus. Besides the first cohort of 666 subjects, a separate validation cohort made up of over 95 different subjects was used. To predict cytomegalovirus infection status, the study combined high-throughput TCR immunosequencing, statistical association of individual TCRs with disease status, and machine learning. A later analysis re-examined previously published TCR beta repertoires from just over 650 donors and added high-resolution HLA genotyping to investigate patterns of TCR occurrence. The later analysis used no new phenotypic data to find candidate immune exposures, relying instead on TCR beta sequences and their occurrence across donors. An earlier analysis of approximately 630 of the donors applied high-throughput TCR beta sequencing to assess whether each TCR beta V gene segment acted as functional or pseudogenic. Donor age, sex, ethnicity and CMV serostatus were collected together with the repertoire data. A later genetic analysis used genome-wide SNP genotypes for about 60% of the roughly 670 donors, treating that subset as a discovery cohort. All discovery cohort repertoires had been generated on a single sequencing platform. Class I and class II HLA loci were covered by the typing at four-digit resolution. Typing coverage varied by locus: about 629-640 donors for A, B, C, DRB1 and DQB1; approximately 500 for DQA1; over 600 for DPA1; roughly 470 for DPB1. Several DR-DQ haplotypes were treated as single units for association and clustering because of strong linkage in the cohort. Among a few hundred genotyped donors of the cohort, an average of approximately 240,000 unique TCR beta nucleotide sequences were sequenced per donor, about a sixth of them non-productive. Broad study findings and their caveats: This cohort had only TCR beta chains sequenced, and the lack of alpha or paired-chain data limited which features could be detected. Immune exposure information for the cohort was limited to CMV serostatus. According to a later analysis, parvovirus B19, influenza, CMV and Epstein-Barr virus appeared linked to several top co-occurrence clusters. Sequencing depth was assumed to be roughly uniform across donors in the presence/absence analyses, though that assumption may not hold. A total of fewer than 200 TCR beta chains were listed by the study as associated with cytomegalovirus. A group of highly shared sequence variants was considered likely to be a technical artifact of the sequencing pipeline. Because counts were too low, some 17 rarely observed V segments, including chromosome 9 orphons, were excluded from the earlier analysis of around 590 of the donors. When HLA alleles, especially DR and DQ, strongly co-occurred, attributing TCR associations to individual alleles was difficult. A later genetic analysis associated a missense DCLRE1C variant with V-gene and J-gene trimming of TCR beta chains, and an independent cohort replicated the association. Specific HLA alleles were associated with roughly 17,000 TCR beta sequences at a false discovery rate of 0.05 in a later analysis. Compared with equally common non-associated chains, HLA-associated TCR beta chains in a later analysis were more clonally expanded and had lower generation probabilities. HLA typing was unavailable for some donors at each locus, so association tests used only the typed subset. The classifier was reported to diagnose cytomegalovirus status with high specificity and sensitivity in both the original cohort and the validation cohort. A later analysis found that most CMV-associated TCR beta chains appeared HLA-restricted, with HLA associations seemingly driven largely by CMV exposure. Most TCR sequences were seen in very few donors, while some public TCRs were found in many individuals. A further reported finding was that TCR beta sequences accurately predicted the HLA-A and HLA-B alleles for most subjects in the first cohort. In a later genetic analysis, fewer N-insertions in productive TCRs were reported among donors in an Asian-associated ancestry cluster than the roughly 710-donor mean. Broadly in line with IMGT annotations, most TCR beta V segments showed up in productive rearrangements about 90% or about 30% of the time in an earlier analysis of several hundred of the donors. Linkage disequilibrium might explain the correlated functional status among segregating V segments, but an unknown experimental factor could not be ruled out. It was suggested by the authors that the approach could potentially be generalized to other disease states and immunological phenotypes. A few of the identified cytomegalovirus-associated TCR beta chains were confirmed in vitro to be specific for cytomegalovirus antigens. Some IMGT-functional V segments, including TRBV6-2 and TRBV6-3, could not be distinguished by the 87-base-pair reads and were therefore excluded. In a later analysis, TCR association rates were found to vary across HLA loci, with the most associated TCRs seen for DRB1 alleles and the fewest for HLA-C alleles.

V is pared back by 3 bases and J by 9 bases, with 15 bases lying between the germline termini. The CDR3 measures 15 amino acids from cysteine to phenylalanine. Just the 45-base CDR3 DNA is kept, in frame starting at base 1. CDR1 and CDR2 were assigned from the germline V gene as MGHRA and YSYEKL. About this clone: Its binding antigen is unknown. Base quality data are lacking; no much larger clone is found one base away.

Library construction relied on the immunoSEQ multiplex PCR assay. The multiplex PCR relied on a mix of 60 forward primers for TCR Vbeta segments and 13 reverse primers for TCR Jbeta segments. Amplification of the CDR3 region of rearranged TCR beta genes was performed with a multiplex PCR assay on genomic DNA. On the Illumina HiSeq System, the amplified TCR beta libraries were sequenced as 87-base-pair reads. In the paper's pipeline: In a later analysis, some 80 million unique TCR beta chains were counted across the 500 to 850 repertoires, and approximately 11 million of these chains were shared by at least two donors. To remove PCR and sequencing errors, raw reads were error-corrected and collapsed into unique sequences using a nearest-neighbor algorithm that merged closely related sequences. To assign V, D and J gene segments, CDR3 sequences were aligned to IMGT reference sequences. For a sequence to be retained, a match of at least six nucleotides to both a V gene segment and a J gene segment was required. A rearrangement counted as productive if the CDR3 had no stop codons and remained in frame with V and J, and every other rearrangement counted as non-productive. CDR3 was defined according to IMGT convention as the region running from the second conserved V-encoded cysteine to the conserved J-encoded phenylalanine. Sequences without an unambiguous match to a single V gene segment were excluded from the earlier analysis of several hundred of the donors. In an earlier analysis of almost 600 of the donors, a V segment was called functional when productive rearrangements were above 56.7%, and segregating when the standard deviation between donors exceeded 5%. A statistical classification framework was developed to diagnose cytomegalovirus status using the catalog of TCR beta chain sequences. In a later analysis, V and J genes were assigned by comparing TCR nucleotide sequences against IMGT/GENE-DB human TR gene sequences. In a later analysis, CDR3 sequences and most-parsimonious VDJ recombination scenarios were assigned using the TCRdist pipeline. In a later analysis, every TCR beta chain was defined by the combination of its CDR3 amino acid sequence and its V-gene family, and reads without a unique V-gene family were dropped. A later analysis removed 592 highly shared, low-generation-probability nucleotide sequences to deal with suspected cross-contamination and a sequencing artifact. In a later analysis, a clonal expansion index was calculated for each public chain from normalized within-repertoire ranks of inferred template counts. In a later analysis, generation probabilities were computed using a VDJ recombination model fitted to out-of-frame rearrangements, and the results were checked against IGoR. A later analysis scored TCR-TCR, TCR-HLA and TCR-CMV co-occurrence with hypergeometric tests, applying a repertoire-size bias correction to TCR pairs. False discovery rates were estimated in a later analysis by permuting HLA or CMV assignments 20 times. In a later analysis, co-occurring TCRs were grouped with DBSCAN, and TCRdist sequence similarity was added when clustering was performed within HLA-allele-positive subsets. Repertoires with fewer than 30,000 or more than 120,000 public chains, plus five repertoires with anomalous nucleotide sharing, were excluded from co-occurrence clustering. The source is immuneACCESS, and TCRdb retained only in-frame sequences with V and J called. Part of the clones is not carried over; for the studies checked, unresolved V genes explain less than half of this, and the remainder is unexplained. That table gives V, J and clone size, and the DNA gave D and trimming. Within this sample are about 160,000 clones, with 81% of them counted one time only. Around 13% of the sample lies in the top ten.

The cohort comprised some 700 healthy bone marrow donors. All cohort members were sampled while nominally healthy, although unrecorded immune exposures were likely present. The donor tested CMV seronegative and was one of the 352 seronegative cohort members. A peripheral blood sample was provided by each donor, and peripheral blood mononuclear cells were used for TCR beta sequencing. Genomic DNA was extracted from the blood cell samples with the Qiagen DNeasy Blood Extraction Kit. Specimen: PBMCs. The V and J genes are TRBV4-1 and TRBJ1-6; the D gene is perhaps TRBD1, on 6 matching bases. This clonotype originated in a woman in her fifties or sixties in good health and CMV-seronegative. The CDR3 reads as follows: CASSQGAVSRSPLHF. The base sequence is TGCGCCAGCAGCCAGGGGGCGGTCTCTCGTTCACCCCTCCACTTT.